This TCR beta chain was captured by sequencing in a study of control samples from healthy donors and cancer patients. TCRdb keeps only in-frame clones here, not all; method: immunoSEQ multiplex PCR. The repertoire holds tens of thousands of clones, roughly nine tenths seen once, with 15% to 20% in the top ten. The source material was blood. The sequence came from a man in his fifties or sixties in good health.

CDR3 amino acids: CASSLDRVSAEAFF. The CDR3 nucleotides are TGTGCCAGCTCACTAGACAGGGTCAGCGCTGAAGCTTTCTTT. The rearrangement uses TRBV18 and TRBJ1-1; TRBD1 matches at 7 bases. Germline trimming cut 4 bases from V and 6 bases from J; bases unmatched to any gene: 8. Germline-derived CDR1 and CDR2 are KGHSH and LQKENI. There are 14 residues in the CDR3.